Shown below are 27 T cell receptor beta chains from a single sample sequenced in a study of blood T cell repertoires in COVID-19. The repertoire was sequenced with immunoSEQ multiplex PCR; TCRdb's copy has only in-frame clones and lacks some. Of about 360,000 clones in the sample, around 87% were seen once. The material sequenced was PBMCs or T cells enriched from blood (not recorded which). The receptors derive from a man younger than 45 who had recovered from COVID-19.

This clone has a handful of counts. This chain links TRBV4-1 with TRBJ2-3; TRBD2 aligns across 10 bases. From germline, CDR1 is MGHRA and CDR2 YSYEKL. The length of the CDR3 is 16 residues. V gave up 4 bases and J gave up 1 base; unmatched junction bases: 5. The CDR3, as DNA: TGCGCCAGCAGCCTCACTGGACTAGCGGGCACAGATACGCAGTATTTT. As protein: CASSLTGLAGTDTQYF.

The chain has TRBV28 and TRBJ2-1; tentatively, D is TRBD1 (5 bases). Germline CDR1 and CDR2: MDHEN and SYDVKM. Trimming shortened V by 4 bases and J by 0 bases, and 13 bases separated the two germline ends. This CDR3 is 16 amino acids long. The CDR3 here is CASSSATASSYNEQFF. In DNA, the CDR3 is TGTGCCAGCAGTTCAGCGACAGCGAGCTCCTACAATGAGCAGTTCTTC.

CDR3 in amino acids: CASSPPSGGLGEQFF. CDR3 in DNA: TGTGCCAGCTCACCACCTAGCGGGGGACTTGGTGAGCAGTTCTTC. This rearrangement joins TRBV18 to TRBJ2-1; 9 bases map to TRBD2. Per germline, CDR1 KGHSH and CDR2 LQKENI. This CDR3 is 15 amino acids long. V lost 0 bases and J lost 9; bases outside the gene matches: 6.

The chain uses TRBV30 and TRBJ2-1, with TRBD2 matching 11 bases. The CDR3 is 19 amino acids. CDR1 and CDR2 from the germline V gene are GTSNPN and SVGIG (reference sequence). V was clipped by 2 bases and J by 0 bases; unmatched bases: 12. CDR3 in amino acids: CAWSTGTSGLKSSYNEQFF. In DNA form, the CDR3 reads TGTGCCTGGAGTACCGGGACTAGCGGCTTAAAGAGCTCCTACAATGAGCAGTTCTTC.

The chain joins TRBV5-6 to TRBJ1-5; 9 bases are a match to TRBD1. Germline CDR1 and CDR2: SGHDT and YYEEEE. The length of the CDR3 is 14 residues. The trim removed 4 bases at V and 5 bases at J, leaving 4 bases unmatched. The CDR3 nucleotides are TGTGCCAGCAGCCGACAGGGGGGAGATCAGCCCCAGCATTTT. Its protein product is CASSRQGGDQPQHF.

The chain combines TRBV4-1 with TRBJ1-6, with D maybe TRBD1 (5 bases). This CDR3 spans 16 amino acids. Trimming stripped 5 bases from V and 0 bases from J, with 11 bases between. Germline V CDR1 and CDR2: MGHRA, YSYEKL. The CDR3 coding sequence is TGCGCCAGCAGCTCAAGACAGAGCTCCTATAATTCACCCCTCCACTTT. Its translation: CASSSRQSSYNSPLHF.

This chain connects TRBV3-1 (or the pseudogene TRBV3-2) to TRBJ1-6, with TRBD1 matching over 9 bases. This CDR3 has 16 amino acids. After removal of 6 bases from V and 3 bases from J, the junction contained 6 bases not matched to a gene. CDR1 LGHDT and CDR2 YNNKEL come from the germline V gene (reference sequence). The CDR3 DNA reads TGTGCCAGCAGTCTTAAGACAGGGGGCTATAATTCACCCCTCCACTTT. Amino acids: CASSLKTGGYNSPLHF.

CDR3 residues: CASSSSRATNEKLFF. The CDR3 region has the DNA TGTGCCAGTAGTAGCTCACGGGCAACTAATGAAAAACTGTTTTTT. The rearrangement joins TRBV19 to TRBJ1-4; D unresolved. The V end was cut by 4 bases, the J end by 0 bases, with 9 bases between. Germline CDR1 is LNHDA and CDR2 is SQIVND (reference sequence). This CDR3 has 15 residues.

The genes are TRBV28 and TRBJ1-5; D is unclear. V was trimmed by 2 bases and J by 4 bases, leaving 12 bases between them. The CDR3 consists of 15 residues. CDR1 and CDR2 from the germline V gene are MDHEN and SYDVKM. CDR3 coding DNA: TGTGCCAGCAGTTTAGGCCAGGCGAAAAATCAGCCCCAGCATTTT. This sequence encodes CASSLGQAKNQPQHF. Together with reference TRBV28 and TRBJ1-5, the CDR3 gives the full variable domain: DVKVTQSSRYLVKRTGEKVFLECVQDMDHENMFWYRQDPGLGLRLIYFSYDVKMKEKGDIPEGYSVSREKKERFSLILESASTNQTSMYLCASSLGQAKNQPQHFGDGTRLSIL.

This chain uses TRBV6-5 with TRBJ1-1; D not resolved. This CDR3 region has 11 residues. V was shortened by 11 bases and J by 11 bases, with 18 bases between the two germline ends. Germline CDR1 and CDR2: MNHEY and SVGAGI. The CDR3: CAASLGRQAFF. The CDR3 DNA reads TGTGCCGCCTCACTAGGACGCCAGGCTTTCTTT.

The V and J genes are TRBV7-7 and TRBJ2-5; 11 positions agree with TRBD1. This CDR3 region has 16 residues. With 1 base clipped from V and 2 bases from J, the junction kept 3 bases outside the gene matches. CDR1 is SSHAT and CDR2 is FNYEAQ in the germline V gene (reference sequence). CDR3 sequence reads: CASSLGTGGVQETQYF. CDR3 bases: TGTGCCAGCAGCTTAGGGACAGGGGGCGTTCAAGAGACCCAGTACTTC.

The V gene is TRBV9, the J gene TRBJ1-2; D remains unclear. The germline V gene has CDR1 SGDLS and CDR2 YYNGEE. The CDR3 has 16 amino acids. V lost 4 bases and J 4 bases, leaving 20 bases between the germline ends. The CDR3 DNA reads TGTGCCAGCAGCCCACCGACAAGTCATATGGGCTATGGCTACACCTTC. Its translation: CASSPPTSHMGYGYTF.

CDR3 sequence reads: CASSLQGDYGYTF. As DNA, the CDR3 is TGTGCCAGCAGCTTGCAGGGTGATTATGGCTACACCTTC. The V gene is TRBV5-6, the J gene TRBJ1-2, with a weak D call TRBD1 (5 bases). Per the germline V gene, CDR1 is SGHDT and CDR2 is YYEEEE. The CDR3 has 13 residues. Trimming stripped 1 base from V and 5 bases from J, with 9 bases between.

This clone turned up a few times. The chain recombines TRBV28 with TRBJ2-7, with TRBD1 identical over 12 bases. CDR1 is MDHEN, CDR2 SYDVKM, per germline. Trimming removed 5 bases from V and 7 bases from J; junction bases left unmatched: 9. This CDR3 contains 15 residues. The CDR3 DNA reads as TGTGCCAGCAGTACAACCGGGACAGGGGGCAGGGAGCAGTACTTC. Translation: CASSTTGTGGREQYF.

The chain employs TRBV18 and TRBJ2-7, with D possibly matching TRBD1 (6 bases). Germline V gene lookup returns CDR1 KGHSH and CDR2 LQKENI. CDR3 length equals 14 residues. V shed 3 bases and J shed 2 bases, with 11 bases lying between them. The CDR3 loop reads CASSPAGATYEQYF. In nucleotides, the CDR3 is TGTGCCAGCTCACCGGCAGGGGCGACCTACGAGCAGTACTTC.

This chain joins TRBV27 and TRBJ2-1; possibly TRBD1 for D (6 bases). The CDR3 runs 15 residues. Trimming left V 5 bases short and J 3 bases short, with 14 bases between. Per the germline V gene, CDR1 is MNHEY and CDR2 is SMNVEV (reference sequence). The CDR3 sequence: CASSQDRSLYNEQFF. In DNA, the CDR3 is TGTGCCAGCAGTCAAGACAGGAGCCTCTACAATGAGCAGTTCTTC.

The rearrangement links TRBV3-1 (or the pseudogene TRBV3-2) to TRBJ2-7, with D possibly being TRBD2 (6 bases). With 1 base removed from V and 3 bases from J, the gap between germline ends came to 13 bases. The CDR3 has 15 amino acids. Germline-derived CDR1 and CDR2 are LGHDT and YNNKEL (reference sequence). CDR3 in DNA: TGTGCCAGCAGCCAAGGAAGACTAGAGATCTACGAGCAGTACTTC. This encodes CASSQGRLEIYEQYF.

The CDR3, as DNA: TGTGCCATCAGTGAGTTCATAGGCACAGATACGCAGTATTTT. This sequence encodes CAISEFIGTDTQYF. The chain is built from TRBV10-3 and TRBJ2-3; D not resolved. The CDR3 runs to 14 residues. The V gene's germline CDR1 is ENHRY and CDR2 SYGVKD. V was pared by 1 base and J by 1 base, with 6 bases between.

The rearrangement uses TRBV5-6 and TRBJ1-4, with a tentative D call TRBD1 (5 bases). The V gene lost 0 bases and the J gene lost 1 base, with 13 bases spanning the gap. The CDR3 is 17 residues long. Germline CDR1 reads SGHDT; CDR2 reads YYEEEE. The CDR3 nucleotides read TGTGCCAGCAGCTTGGAATACAGGTGGATAACTAATGAAAAACTGTTTTTT. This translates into CASSLEYRWITNEKLFF. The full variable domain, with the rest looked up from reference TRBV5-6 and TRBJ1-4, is DAGVTQSPTHLIKTRGQQVTLRCSPKSGHDTVSWYQQALGQGPQFIFQYYEEEERQRGNFPDRFSGHQFPNYSSELNVNALLLGDSALYLCASSLEYRWITNEKLFFGSGTQLSVL.

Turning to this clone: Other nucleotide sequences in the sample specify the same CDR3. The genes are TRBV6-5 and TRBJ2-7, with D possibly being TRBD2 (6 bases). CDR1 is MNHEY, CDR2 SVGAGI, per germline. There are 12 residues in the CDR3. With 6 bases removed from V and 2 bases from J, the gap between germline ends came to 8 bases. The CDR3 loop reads CASSPGAYEQYF. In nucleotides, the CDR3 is TGTGCCAGCAGCCCGGGGGCCTACGAGCAGTACTTC.

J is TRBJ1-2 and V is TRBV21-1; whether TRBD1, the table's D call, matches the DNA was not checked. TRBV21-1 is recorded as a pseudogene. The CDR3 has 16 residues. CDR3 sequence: CASSPLQDRGRNGYTF. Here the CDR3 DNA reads TGTGCCAGCAGCCCCCTCCAGGACAGGGGGCGTAATGGCTACACCTTC.

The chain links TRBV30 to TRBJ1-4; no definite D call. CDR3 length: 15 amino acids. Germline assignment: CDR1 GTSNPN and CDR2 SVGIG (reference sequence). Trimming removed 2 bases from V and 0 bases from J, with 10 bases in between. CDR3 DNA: TGTGCCTGGAGTTTCATGGCCGCAACTAATGAAAAACTGTTTTTT. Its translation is CAWSFMAATNEKLFF. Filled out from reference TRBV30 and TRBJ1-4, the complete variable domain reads SQTIHQWPATLVQPVGSPLSLECTVEGTSNPNLYWYRQAAGRGLQLLFYSVGIGQISSEVPQNLSASRPQDRQFILSSKKLLLSDSGFYLCAWSFMAATNEKLFFGSGTQLSVL.

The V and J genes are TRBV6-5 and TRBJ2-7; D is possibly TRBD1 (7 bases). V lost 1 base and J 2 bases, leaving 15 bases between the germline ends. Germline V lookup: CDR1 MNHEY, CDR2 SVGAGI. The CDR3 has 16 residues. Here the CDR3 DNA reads TGTGCCAGCAGTTACTTAGTCGACAGGGAGGCCTACGAGCAGTACTTC. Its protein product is CASSYLVDREAYEQYF.

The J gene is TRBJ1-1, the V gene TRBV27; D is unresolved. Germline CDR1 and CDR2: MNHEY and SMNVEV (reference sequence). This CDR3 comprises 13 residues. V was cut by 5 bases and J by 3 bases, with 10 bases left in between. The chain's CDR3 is CASSISVDTEAFF. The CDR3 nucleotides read TGTGCCAGCAGTATTAGCGTGGACACTGAAGCTTTCTTT.

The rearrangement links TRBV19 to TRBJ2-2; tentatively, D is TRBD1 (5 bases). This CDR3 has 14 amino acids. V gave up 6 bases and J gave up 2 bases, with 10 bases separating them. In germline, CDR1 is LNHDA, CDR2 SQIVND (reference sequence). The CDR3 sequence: CASRRQPNTGELFF. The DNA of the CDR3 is TGTGCCAGTAGGAGACAGCCCAACACCGGGGAGCTGTTTTTT.

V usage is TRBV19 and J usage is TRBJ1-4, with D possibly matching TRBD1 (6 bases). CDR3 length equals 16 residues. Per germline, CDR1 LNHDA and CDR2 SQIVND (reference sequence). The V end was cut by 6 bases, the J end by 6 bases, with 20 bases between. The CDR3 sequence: CASSQNPIYRDEKLFF. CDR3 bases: TGTGCCAGTAGCCAAAATCCGATATACAGGGATGAAAAACTGTTTTTT.

The CDR3 region is CASSFHPPDRTTNTGELFF. DNA of the CDR3: TGTGCCAGTAGTTTCCACCCGCCGGACAGGACAACGAACACCGGGGAGCTGTTTTTT. The V and J genes are TRBV19 and TRBJ2-2; 7 nucleotides agree with TRBD1. The CDR3 has 19 amino acids. V shed 5 bases, J shed 0 bases, and the junction held 15 bases outside the gene matches. CDR1 is LNHDA and CDR2 is SQIVND in the germline V gene (reference sequence).